This T cell receptor (beta chain) was sequenced for a study of blood T cell repertoires in COVID-19. Study-level information: Sample material is recorded as cDNA or gDNA derived from T cells, B-cell-depleted T cells, or PBMCs.

The CDR3 runs 13 residues. V lost 2 bases and J lost 9, with 11 bases in between. Germline V gene lookup returns CDR1 SGHNT and CDR2 YENEEA. The assay was immunoSEQ multiplex PCR, and TCRdb's table has in-frame clones only and misses some. The sample holds approximately 200,000 clones, nearly 90% seen once. The V and J genes are TRBV11-3 and TRBJ2-1, with a weak D call TRBD2 (5 bases). This receptor was obtained from a man aged 25-40 years who had recovered from COVID-19. Sample: PBMCs or T cells enriched from blood (not recorded which). The CDR3 sequence is CASSLKSGGEQFF. CDR3 sequence (DNA): TGTGCCAGCAGCTTAAAATCCGGAGGTGAGCAGTTCTTC.